The 32 T cell receptor beta chains below were found in one sample sequenced in a study of shared clonotypes between healthy human individuals. Assay: immunoSEQ multiplex PCR; the TCRdb copy retains only in-frame clones and omits some. The table includes over 2 million clones, about 94% detected once. It was CD45RO-negative cells, positively selected for CCR7, that made up naive CD8 cells, with terminally differentiated effector memory CD45RA+ cells excluded. Sequenced input: naive CD8+ T cells sorted from blood. The receptors here all came from a man between 18 and 35 years old in good health.

The CDR3 spells CASSQDQSGEKLFF. The CDR3 region has the DNA TGCGCCAGCAGCCAAGATCAATCGGGGGAAAAACTGTTTTTT. The V call is TRBV4-1, the J call TRBJ1-4, with unresolved D. V was cut by 0 bases and J by 8 bases, with 10 bases left in between. Germline loops: CDR1 MGHRA, CDR2 YSYEKL. This CDR3 is built from 14 residues.

To note about this clone: At the DNA level, this CDR3 is encoded by other sequences in the same sample as well. The chain has TRBV5-4 and TRBJ2-1; no reliable D call. The V end was cut by 1 base, the J end by 7 bases, with 6 bases between. The germline gives CDR1 SGHNT, CDR2 YYREEE (reference sequence). This CDR3 contains 12 residues. The CDR3 spells CASSLWGNEQFF. CDR3 bases: TGTGCCAGCAGCTTGTGGGGAAATGAGCAGTTCTTC.

The chain uses TRBV27 and TRBJ2-3, with 7 bases that match TRBD2. The V and J ends lost 4 bases and 2 bases, in that order; junction bases with no gene match: 9. This CDR3 comprises 16 residues. Per germline, CDR1 MNHEY and CDR2 SMNVEV (reference sequence). CDR3 region: CASSSFGLGNTDTQYF. The CDR3 DNA sequence: TGTGCCAGCAGTTCCTTTGGACTAGGGAACACAGATACGCAGTATTTT.

CDR3 amino acids: CASSFTPSGDTEAFF. The CDR3 nucleotides are TGTGCCAGCAGCTTCACACCGTCAGGGGACACTGAAGCTTTCTTT. The V gene is TRBV11-2, the J gene TRBJ1-1; D is possibly TRBD1 (6 bases). The length of the CDR3 is 15 residues. CDR1 is SGHAT, CDR2 FQNNGV, per germline. Deletions cut 3 bases from V and 3 bases from J, with 14 bases between.

This sequence joins TRBV27 and TRBJ1-2, with 9 positions matching TRBD1. V trimming: 8 bases; J trimming: 7 bases; junction bases outside the gene matches: 14. CDR1 MNHEY and CDR2 SMNVEV come from the germline V gene (reference sequence). CDR3 size: 15 residues. The CDR3 coding sequence is TGTGCCAGCCGCTTCCGGGACAGGGTGTTGGGTGGCTACACCTTC. Translating it yields CASRFRDRVLGGYTF.

The genes are TRBV5-6 and TRBJ2-5; the D is unclear. V was shortened by 5 bases and J by 5 bases, with 16 bases between the two germline ends. This CDR3 contains 14 residues. The germline V gene has CDR1 SGHDT and CDR2 YYEEEE. The CDR3 is CASRVGFGLETQYF. The CDR3 DNA is TGTGCCAGCAGAGTGGGTTTCGGGTTGGAGACCCAGTACTTC.

V usage is TRBV30 and J usage is TRBJ1-2; the D gene is possibly TRBD1 (5 bases). The germline gives CDR1 GTSNPN, CDR2 SVGIG (reference sequence). The CDR3 has 14 amino acids. The DNA for the CDR3 is TGTGTACTCCGGGATGGGGGAATCGACTATGGCTACACCTTC. Its protein is CVLRDGGIDYGYTF.

In its sample, this clone was seen once. The chain has TRBV12-5 and TRBJ1-1; 11 bases agree with TRBD1. Trimming at V came to 0 bases and at J to 8 bases, leaving 11 bases not matched to a gene. The germline V gene encodes CDR1 LGHNT and CDR2 FRNRAP. This CDR3 contains 17 residues. CDR3 DNA sequence: TGTGCTAGTGGTTTGGTAATGTTCGGGACAGGGGGTGCGGAAGCTTTCTTT. Translation gives CASGLVMFGTGGAEAFF.

The J gene is TRBJ2-2, the V gene TRBV5-3, with D unclear. TRBV5-3 counts as an open reading frame of uncertain function. The CDR3 sequence is 15 residues long. Between the trimmed V and J ends, which lost 0 bases and 0 bases, there was a span of 6 bases. As DNA, the CDR3 is TGTGCCAGAAGCTTGGAGGAGACGAACACCGGGGAGCTGTTTTTT. Translated, it gives CARSLEETNTGELFF.

The chain couples TRBV6-1 to TRBJ1-3; D not certain. Per the germline V gene, CDR1 is MNHNS and CDR2 is SASEGT. V was clipped by 0 bases and J by 1 base, with 4 bases between them. The CDR3 sequence is 14 residues long. The CDR3 bases are TGTGCCAGCAGTGAAGCACCTTCTGGAAACACCATATATTTT. Amino acid sequence: CASSEAPSGNTIYF.

The V and J genes are TRBV7-9 and TRBJ2-7; 9 nucleotides align to TRBD1. Germline CDR1 is SEHNR and CDR2 is FQNEAQ (reference sequence). The CDR3 loop spans 15 amino acids. The trim removed 5 bases at V and 4 bases at J, leaving 9 bases unmatched. CDR3 sequence reads: CASSPKQGAPYEQYF. In nucleotides, the CDR3 is TGTGCCAGCAGCCCTAAACAGGGGGCCCCTTACGAGCAGTACTTC.

Turning to this clone: This same CDR3 is encoded by further DNA sequences in the sample. This chain uses TRBV7-9 with TRBJ1-1; D might be TRBD1 (5 bases). This CDR3 region has 12 residues. The germline gives CDR1 SEHNR, CDR2 FQNEAQ (reference sequence). V gave up 3 bases and J gave up 7 bases, with 9 bases separating them. The DNA of the CDR3 is TGTGCCAGCAGCTTCGGGGCGAGTGAAGCTTTCTTT. It specifies CASSFGASEAFF. The variable domain in full, with the rest retrieved from reference TRBV7-9 and TRBJ1-1, is DTGVSQNPRHKITKRGQNVTFRCDPISEHNRLYWYRQTLGQGPEFLTYFQNEAQLEKSRLLSDRFSAERPKGSFSTLEIQRTEQGDSAMYLCASSFGASEAFFGQGTRLTVV.

V and J are TRBV11-3 and TRBJ2-1, with 9 positions matching TRBD1. This CDR3 has 15 residues. Germline loops: CDR1 SGHNT, CDR2 YENEEA. Trimming took 4 bases from V and 7 from J; bases not matched to a gene: 8. Written as DNA, the CDR3 is TGTGCCAGCAGCTCAAACGACAGGGGGTGGAATGAGCAGTTCTTC. This sequence encodes CASSSNDRGWNEQFF.

The chain couples TRBV5-1 to TRBJ1-2; 7 bases match TRBD1. Germline trimming cut 0 bases from V and 2 bases from J; bases unmatched to any gene: 4. CDR1 and CDR2 from the germline V gene are SGHRS and YFSETQ. This CDR3 has 15 residues. CDR3 residues: CASSLVQGVNYGYTF. CDR3 bases: TGCGCCAGCAGCTTGGTTCAGGGGGTGAACTATGGCTACACCTTC.

The rearrangement uses TRBV9 and TRBJ1-1; tentatively, D is TRBD1 (5 bases). V lost 3 bases and J 0 bases, leaving 9 bases between the germline ends. Germline V gene sequence: CDR1 SGDLS, CDR2 YYNGEE. The CDR3 spans 14 residues. The DNA for the CDR3 is TGTGCCAGCAGCGAGAGGGGTATGAACACTGAAGCTTTCTTT. The encoded protein is CASSERGMNTEAFF.

The rearrangement uses TRBV5-1 and TRBJ1-1, with no clear D. The CDR3 length is 14 residues. The germline V and J ends were trimmed by 3 bases and 6 bases, with 15 bases remaining between them. CDR1 and CDR2 from the germline V gene are SGHRS and YFSETQ. CDR3 sequence (DNA): TGCGCCAGCAGCTCAGAGACGGCCTCTTCTGAAGCTTTCTTT. This codes for CASSSETASSEAFF.

The J gene is TRBJ1-1, the V gene TRBV27, with D unclear. V dropped 6 bases and J dropped 0 bases, with 8 bases sitting between them. Germline CDR1 and CDR2: MNHEY and SMNVEV (reference sequence). The CDR3 covers 13 residues. The CDR3: CASRSELNTEAFF. The DNA for the CDR3 is TGTGCCAGCAGGAGCGAATTGAACACTGAAGCTTTCTTT.

This clone has just one count. The V gene is TRBV27, the J gene TRBJ1-2, with D tentatively TRBD1 (5 bases). The CDR3 is made up of 13 amino acids. V was trimmed by 6 bases and J by 4 bases, leaving 12 bases between them. CDR1 is MNHEY, CDR2 SMNVEV, per germline (reference sequence). The CDR3, as DNA: TGTGCCAGCAGCCTGGGACTGCTCTATGGCTACACCTTC. This gives the protein CASSLGLLYGYTF.

This chain uses TRBV5-6 with TRBJ2-7; the match to TRBD2 covers 9 bases. The CDR3 runs to 15 residues. CDR1 SGHDT and CDR2 YYEEEE come from the germline V gene. V lost 0 bases, J lost 3 bases, and 4 bases stayed unmatched. The CDR3 protein is CASSLETSGDYEQYF. In nucleotides, the CDR3 is TGTGCCAGCAGCTTGGAGACTAGCGGAGACTACGAGCAGTACTTC.

The chain joins TRBV9 to TRBJ1-2, with a possible D match to TRBD1 (5 bases). V was pared by 10 bases and J by 3 bases, with 13 bases between. Germline values: CDR1 SGDLS, CDR2 YYNGEE. This CDR3 has 12 residues. The CDR3 region has the DNA TGTGCCTCCCACGGGGGTCACTATGGCTACACCTTC. It codes for CASHGGHYGYTF. Full variable domain (missing parts from reference TRBV9 and TRBJ1-2): DSGVTQTPKHLITATGQRVTLRCSPRSGDLSVYWYQQSLDQGLQFLIQYYNGEERAKGNILERFSAQQFPDLHSELNLSSLELGDSALYFCASHGGHYGYTFGSGTRLTVV.

The chain links TRBV11-2 to TRBJ2-7; D not certain. Trimming stripped 5 bases from V and 5 bases from J, with 13 bases between. Germline CDR1 and CDR2: SGHAT and FQNNGV. The CDR3 is 13 amino acids. CDR3 residues: CASSKDGSNEQYF. CDR3 sequence (DNA): TGTGCCAGCAGCAAAGACGGCAGTAACGAGCAGTACTTC.

The V call is TRBV7-9, the J call TRBJ2-7; TRBD2 is a possible D gene (6 bases). The CDR3 length is 15 residues. Germline CDR1 and CDR2: SEHNR and FQNEAQ (reference sequence). V shed 1 base and J shed 6 bases, with 16 bases lying between them. CDR3 residues: CASSLGAGLMVEQYF. CDR3 DNA sequence: TGTGCCAGCAGCTTAGGGGCGGGGTTAATGGTCGAGCAGTACTTC.

The V and J genes are TRBV5-4 and TRBJ2-7; 9 bases are shared with TRBD2. The CDR3 extends over 13 amino acids. The V and J ends lost 9 bases and 2 bases, in that order; junction bases with no gene match: 6. In germline, CDR1 is SGHNT, CDR2 YYREEE (reference sequence). This chain's CDR3 is CATTLAGAYEQYF. The CDR3, as DNA: TGTGCCACAACTTTAGCGGGAGCCTACGAGCAGTACTTC.

This chain connects TRBV30 to TRBJ1-4, with 10 bases that match TRBD1. Unmatched junction bases numbered 11, after V lost 5 bases and J lost 8 bases. CDR1 GTSNPN and CDR2 SVGIG come from the germline V gene (reference sequence). The CDR3 is made up of 15 amino acids. CDR3: CAWGPWGQGSEKLFF. CDR3 sequence (DNA): TGTGCCTGGGGTCCTTGGGGACAGGGGTCGGAAAAACTGTTTTTT. The variable domain in full, completed from reference TRBV30 and TRBJ1-4, reads SQTIHQWPATLVQPVGSPLSLECTVEGTSNPNLYWYRQAAGRGLQLLFYSVGIGQISSEVPQNLSASRPQDRQFILSSKKLLLSDSGFYLCAWGPWGQGSEKLFFGSGTQLSVL.

In its sample, this clone was seen once. Other DNA sequences in this sample translate to the same CDR3. This chain uses TRBV7-9 with TRBJ2-7, with D perhaps TRBD2 (5 bases). Germline assignment: CDR1 SEHNR and CDR2 FQNEAQ (reference sequence). The CDR3 runs to 13 residues. Between the trimmed V and J ends, which lost 5 bases and 4 bases, there was a span of 12 bases. CDR3 loop: CASSLSGGYEQYF. The CDR3, as DNA: TGTGCCAGCAGCCTATCCGGCGGGTACGAGCAGTACTTC.

The chain combines TRBV28 with TRBJ2-5; tentatively, D is TRBD2 (6 bases). Trimming removed 2 bases at V and 5 bases at J, with 12 bases between. The CDR3 totals 14 residues. Germline values: CDR1 MDHEN, CDR2 SYDVKM. CDR3 coding DNA: TGTGCCAGCAGTTTAACTGTGGAGGGGGAGACCCAGTACTTC. Its protein product is CASSLTVEGETQYF.

The CDR3 DNA reads TGTGCCAGCAGCTTAGTTGGGGGACTAGCGGTCGAAGAGACCCAGTACTTC. This translates into CASSLVGGLAVEETQYF. The rearrangement links TRBV7-9 to TRBJ2-5; 11 nucleotides agree with TRBD2. CDR3 length: 17 amino acids. V was clipped by 1 base and J by 3 bases; unmatched bases: 7. The germline gives CDR1 SEHNR, CDR2 FQNEAQ (reference sequence). Together with reference TRBV7-9 and TRBJ2-5, the CDR3 gives the full variable domain: DTGVSQNPRHKITKRGQNVTFRCDPISEHNRLYWYRQTLGQGPEFLTYFQNEAQLEKSRLLSDRFSAERPKGSFSTLEIQRTEQGDSAMYLCASSLVGGLAVEETQYFGPGTRLLVL.

V is TRBV5-4 and J is TRBJ2-5; unclear D gene. Trimming stripped 0 bases from V and 5 bases from J, with 8 bases between. Germline V gene sequence: CDR1 SGHNT, CDR2 YYREEE (reference sequence). The CDR3 extends over 13 amino acids. CDR3 in DNA: TGTGCCAGCAGCTTGGAGTCAAGGGAGACCCAGTACTTC. It translates to CASSLESRETQYF.

The V call is TRBV11-2, the J call TRBJ2-1; perhaps TRBD2 as D (5 bases). Germline loops: CDR1 SGHAT, CDR2 FQNNGV. The V and J ends lost 5 bases and 7 bases respectively, with 9 bases between them. The CDR3 has 12 residues. DNA for the CDR3: TGTGCCAGCAGCAAACTAGGGAATGAGCAGTTCTTC. Protein: CASSKLGNEQFF.

This sequence joins TRBV4-3 and TRBJ2-7; D may be TRBD1 (5 bases). Germline CDR1 reads LGHNA; CDR2 reads YSLEER. The germline V and J ends were trimmed by 0 bases and 2 bases, with 11 bases remaining between them. CDR3 length equals 15 residues. CDR3 in amino acids: CASSQDQGQTYEQYF. The CDR3 nucleotides are TGCGCCAGCAGCCAAGATCAAGGACAAACCTACGAGCAGTACTTC.

The gene calls are TRBV7-9 and TRBJ2-4; 10 bases agree with TRBD1. CDR1 SEHNR and CDR2 FQNEAQ come from the germline V gene (reference sequence). This CDR3 spans 17 amino acids. The J segment lost 1 base and the V segment lost 1 base, leaving 4 bases of the junction unmatched. The CDR3, as DNA: TGTGCCAGCAGCTTAGATGGGGGACAGGGGGCCAAAAACATTCAGTACTTC. Encoded protein: CASSLDGGQGAKNIQYF.

The chain recombines TRBV7-6 with TRBJ2-7; D gene unclear. The germline V gene encodes CDR1 SGHVS and CDR2 FNYEAQ. The CDR3 consists of 14 residues. With 1 base removed from V and 5 bases from J, the gap between germline ends came to 12 bases. The CDR3 DNA is TGTGCCAGCAGCTTAGGGCCTGGGGTGGACGAGCAGTACTTC. Its translation is CASSLGPGVDEQYF. The whole variable domain, filled in from reference TRBV7-6 and TRBJ2-7, reads GAGVSQSPRYKVTKRGQDVALRCDPISGHVSLYWYRQALGQGPEFLTYFNYEAQQDKSGLPNDRFSAERPEGSISTLTIQRTEQRDSAMYRCASSLGPGVDEQYFGPGTRLTVT.